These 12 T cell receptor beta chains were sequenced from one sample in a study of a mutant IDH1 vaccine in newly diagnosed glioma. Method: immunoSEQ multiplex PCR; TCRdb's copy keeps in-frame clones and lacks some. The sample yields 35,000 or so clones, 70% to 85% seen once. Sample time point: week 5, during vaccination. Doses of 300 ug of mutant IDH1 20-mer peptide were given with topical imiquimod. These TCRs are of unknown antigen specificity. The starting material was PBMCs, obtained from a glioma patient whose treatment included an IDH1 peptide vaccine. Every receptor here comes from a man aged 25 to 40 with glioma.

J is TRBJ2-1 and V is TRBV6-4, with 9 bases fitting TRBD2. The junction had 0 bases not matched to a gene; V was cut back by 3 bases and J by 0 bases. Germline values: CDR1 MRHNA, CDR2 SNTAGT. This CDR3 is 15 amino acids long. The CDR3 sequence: CASSERGGSYNEQFF. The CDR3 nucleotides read TGTGCCAGCAGTGAGCGGGGGGGCTCCTACAATGAGCAGTTCTTC.

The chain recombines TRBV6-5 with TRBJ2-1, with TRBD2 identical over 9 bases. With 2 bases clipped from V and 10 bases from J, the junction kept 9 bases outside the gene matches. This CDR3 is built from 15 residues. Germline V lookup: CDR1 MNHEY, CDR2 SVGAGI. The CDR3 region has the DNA TGTGCCAGCAGTTACGTAATAGCGGGAGAGGGGGAGCAGTTCTTC. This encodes CASSYVIAGEGEQFF.

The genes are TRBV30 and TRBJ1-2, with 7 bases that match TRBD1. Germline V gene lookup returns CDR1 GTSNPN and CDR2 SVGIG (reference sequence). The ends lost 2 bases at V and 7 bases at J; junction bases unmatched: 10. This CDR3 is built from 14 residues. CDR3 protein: CAWSRDSSLFGYTF. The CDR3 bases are TGTGCCTGGAGTCGGGACAGCTCCCTGTTTGGCTACACCTTC.

The CDR3 sequence is CASSSRRNEKLFF. The CDR3 bases are TGTGCCAGCAGCTCCCGGCGCAATGAAAAACTGTTTTTT. The V and J genes are TRBV7-2 and TRBJ1-4; D call uncertain. From germline, CDR1 is SGHTA and CDR2 FQGNSA. The CDR3 is 13 residues long. Trimming left V 4 bases short and J 5 bases short, with 8 bases between.

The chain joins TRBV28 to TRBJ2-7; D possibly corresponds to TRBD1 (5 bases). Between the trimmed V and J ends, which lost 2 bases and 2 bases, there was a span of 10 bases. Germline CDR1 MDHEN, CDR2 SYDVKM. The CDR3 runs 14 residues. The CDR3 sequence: CASSLPREAYEQYF. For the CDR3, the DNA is TGTGCCAGCAGTTTACCCAGGGAAGCCTACGAGCAGTACTTC.

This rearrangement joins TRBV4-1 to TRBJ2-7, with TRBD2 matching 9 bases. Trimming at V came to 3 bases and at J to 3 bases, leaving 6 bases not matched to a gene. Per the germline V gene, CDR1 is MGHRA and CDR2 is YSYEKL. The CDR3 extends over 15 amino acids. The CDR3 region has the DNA TGCGCCAGCAGCCATAGACTAGCGGATGGCTACGAGCAGTACTTC. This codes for CASSHRLADGYEQYF.

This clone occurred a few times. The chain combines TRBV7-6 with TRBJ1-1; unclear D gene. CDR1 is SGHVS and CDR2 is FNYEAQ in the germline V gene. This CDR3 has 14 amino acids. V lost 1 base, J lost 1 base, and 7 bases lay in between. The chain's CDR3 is CASSLEGENTEAFF. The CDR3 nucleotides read TGTGCCAGCAGCTTAGAGGGAGAGAACACTGAAGCTTTCTTT.

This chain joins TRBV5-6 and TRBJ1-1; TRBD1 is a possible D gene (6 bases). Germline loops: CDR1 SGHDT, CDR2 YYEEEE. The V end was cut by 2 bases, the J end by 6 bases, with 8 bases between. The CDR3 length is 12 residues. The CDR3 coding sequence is TGTGCCAGCAGCTTCGGGGGCCCTGAAGCTTTCTTT. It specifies CASSFGGPEAFF.

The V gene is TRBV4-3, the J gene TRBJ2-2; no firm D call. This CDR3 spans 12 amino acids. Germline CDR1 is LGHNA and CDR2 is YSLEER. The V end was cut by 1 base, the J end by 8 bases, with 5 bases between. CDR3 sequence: CASSQVWGELFF. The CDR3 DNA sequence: TGCGCCAGCAGCCAAGTGTGGGGGGAGCTGTTTTTT.

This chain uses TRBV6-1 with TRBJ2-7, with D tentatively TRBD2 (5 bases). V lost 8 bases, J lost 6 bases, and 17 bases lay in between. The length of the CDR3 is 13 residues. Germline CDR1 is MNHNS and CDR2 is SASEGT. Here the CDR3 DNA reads TGTGCCAGCGAGACTACATCAGCACGCGAGCAGTACTTC. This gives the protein CASETTSAREQYF.

Here the CDR3 reads CAWSVGRVDIGTQYF. CDR3 DNA sequence: TGTGCCTGGAGTGTCGGCAGGGTGGATATCGGGACCCAGTACTTC. V gene TRBV30 combines with J gene TRBJ2-5; D possibly corresponds to TRBD1 (5 bases). CDR1 is GTSNPN, CDR2 SVGIG, per germline (reference sequence). V was shortened by 0 bases and J by 7 bases, with 18 bases between the two germline ends. This CDR3 has 15 amino acids.

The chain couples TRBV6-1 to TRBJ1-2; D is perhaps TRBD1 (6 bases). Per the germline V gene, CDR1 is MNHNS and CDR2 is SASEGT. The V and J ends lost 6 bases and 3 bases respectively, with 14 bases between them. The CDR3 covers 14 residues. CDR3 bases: TGTGCCAGCAGGAGTATAGGACAGTACTATGGCTACACCTTC. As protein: CASRSIGQYYGYTF.